Sequencing of this TCR beta chain was carried out in a study of blood T cell repertoires in COVID-19. The CDR3 is made up of 16 amino acids. V shed 2 bases and J shed 4 bases, with 14 bases lying between them. Residents of about 25 US areas, aged about 18 to 95 years, made up the participants. Profiling relied on immunoSEQ multiplex PCR, and the TCRdb table lists in-frame clones only, not all of them. The sample records some 150,000 clones, around 83% being singletons. The clonotype comes from a woman between 50 and 59 years old who had been exposed to COVID-19. Source material: PBMCs or T cells enriched from blood (not recorded which). The V call is TRBV23-1, the J call TRBJ1-4, with D perhaps TRBD1 (5 bases). TRBV23-1 qualifies as an ORF whose function is uncertain. CDR3 sequence: CASSQRLGHLNEKLFF. In DNA, the CDR3 is TGCGCCAGCAGTCAACGCTTAGGACACCTTAATGAAAAACTGTTTTTT.